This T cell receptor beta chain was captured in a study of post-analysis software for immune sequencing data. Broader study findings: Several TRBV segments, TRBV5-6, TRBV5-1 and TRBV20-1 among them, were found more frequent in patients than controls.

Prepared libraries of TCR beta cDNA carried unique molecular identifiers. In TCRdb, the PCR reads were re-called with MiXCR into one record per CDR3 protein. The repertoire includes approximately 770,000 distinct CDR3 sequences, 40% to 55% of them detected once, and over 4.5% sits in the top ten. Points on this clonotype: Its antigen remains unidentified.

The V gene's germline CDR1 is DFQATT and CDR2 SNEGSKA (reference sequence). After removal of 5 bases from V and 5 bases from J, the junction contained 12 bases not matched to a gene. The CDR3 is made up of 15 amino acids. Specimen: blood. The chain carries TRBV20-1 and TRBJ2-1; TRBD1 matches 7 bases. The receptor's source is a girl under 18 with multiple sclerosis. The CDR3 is CSALVAGTVNNEQFF. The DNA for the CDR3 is TGCAGTGCTTTGGTCGCCGGGACAGTTAACAATGAGCAGTTCTTC.